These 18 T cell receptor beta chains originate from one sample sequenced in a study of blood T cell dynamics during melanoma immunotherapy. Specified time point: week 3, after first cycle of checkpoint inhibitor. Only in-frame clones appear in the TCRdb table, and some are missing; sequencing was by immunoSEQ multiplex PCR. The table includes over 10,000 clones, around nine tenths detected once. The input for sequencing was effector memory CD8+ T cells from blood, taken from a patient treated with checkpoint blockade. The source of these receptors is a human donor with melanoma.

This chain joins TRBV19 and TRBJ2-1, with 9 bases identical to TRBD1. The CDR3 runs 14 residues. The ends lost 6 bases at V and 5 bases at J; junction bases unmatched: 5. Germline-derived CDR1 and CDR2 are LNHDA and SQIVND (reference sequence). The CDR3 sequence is CASRPGQGNNEQFF. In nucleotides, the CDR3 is TGTGCCAGTAGACCGGGACAGGGAAACAATGAGCAGTTCTTC.

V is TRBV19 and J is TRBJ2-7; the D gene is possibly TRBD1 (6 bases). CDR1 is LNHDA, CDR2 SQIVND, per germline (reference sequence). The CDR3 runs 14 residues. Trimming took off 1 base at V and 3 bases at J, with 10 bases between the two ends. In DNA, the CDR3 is TGTGCCAGTAGTATAGGGGGGACAAGCTACGAGCAGTACTTC. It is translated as CASSIGGTSYEQYF.

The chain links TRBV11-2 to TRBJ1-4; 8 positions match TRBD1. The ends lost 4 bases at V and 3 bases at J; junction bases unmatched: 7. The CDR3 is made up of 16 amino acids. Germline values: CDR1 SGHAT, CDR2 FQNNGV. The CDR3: CASSSPHRGANEKLFF. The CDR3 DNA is TGTGCCAGCAGCTCCCCCCACAGGGGGGCTAATGAAAAACTGTTTTTT.

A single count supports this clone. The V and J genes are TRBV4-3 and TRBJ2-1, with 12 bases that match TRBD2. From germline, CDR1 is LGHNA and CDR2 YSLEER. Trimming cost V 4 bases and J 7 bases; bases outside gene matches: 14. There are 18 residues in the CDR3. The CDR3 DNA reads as TGCGCCAGCAGCCCAACTAGCGGGAGGCCACAACTACTGAATGAGCAGTTCTTC. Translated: CASSPTSGRPQLLNEQFF.

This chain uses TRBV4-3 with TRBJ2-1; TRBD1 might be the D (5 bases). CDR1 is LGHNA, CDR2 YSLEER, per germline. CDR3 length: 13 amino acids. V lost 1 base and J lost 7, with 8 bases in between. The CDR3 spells CASSQGRGNEQFF. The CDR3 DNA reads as TGCGCCAGCAGCCAAGGTAGGGGAAATGAGCAGTTCTTC.

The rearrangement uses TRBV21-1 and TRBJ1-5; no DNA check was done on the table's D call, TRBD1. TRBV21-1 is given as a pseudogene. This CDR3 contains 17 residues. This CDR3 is CASSKFLLSGLNQPQHF. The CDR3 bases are TGTGCCAGCAGCAAATTCTTATTGTCAGGGTTGAACCAGCCCCAGCATTTT.

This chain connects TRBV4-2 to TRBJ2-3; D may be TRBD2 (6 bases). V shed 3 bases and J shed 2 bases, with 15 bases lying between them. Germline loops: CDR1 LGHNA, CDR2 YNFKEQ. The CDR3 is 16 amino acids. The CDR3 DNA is TGTGCCAGCAGCCAGGCGTATACGGGAGCCACAGATACGCAGTATTTT. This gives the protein CASSQAYTGATDTQYF.

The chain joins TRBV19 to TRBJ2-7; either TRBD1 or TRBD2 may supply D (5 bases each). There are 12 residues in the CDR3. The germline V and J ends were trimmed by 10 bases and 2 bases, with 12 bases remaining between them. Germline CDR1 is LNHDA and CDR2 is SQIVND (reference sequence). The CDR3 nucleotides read TGTGCCACCCGGGACGGACCCTACGAGCAGTACTTC. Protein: CATRDGPYEQYF.

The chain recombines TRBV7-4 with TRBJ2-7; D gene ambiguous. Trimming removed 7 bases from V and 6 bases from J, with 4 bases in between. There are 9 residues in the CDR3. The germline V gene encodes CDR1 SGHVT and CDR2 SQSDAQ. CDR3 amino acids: CASIVEQYF. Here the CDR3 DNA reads TGTGCCAGCATCGTCGAGCAGTACTTC.

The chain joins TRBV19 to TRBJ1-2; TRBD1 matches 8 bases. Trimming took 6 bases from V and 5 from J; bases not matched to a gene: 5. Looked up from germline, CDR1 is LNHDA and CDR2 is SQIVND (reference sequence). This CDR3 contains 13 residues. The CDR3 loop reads CASRGTGSYGYTF. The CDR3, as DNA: TGTGCCAGTAGAGGGACAGGCTCATATGGCTACACCTTC.

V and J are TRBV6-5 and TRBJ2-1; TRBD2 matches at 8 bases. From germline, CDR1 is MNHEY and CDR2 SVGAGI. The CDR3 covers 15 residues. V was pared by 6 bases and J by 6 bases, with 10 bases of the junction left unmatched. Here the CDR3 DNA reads TGTGCCAGCAGACGAACCGGGACTAGTAGCAATGAGCAGTTCTTC. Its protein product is CASRRTGTSSNEQFF.

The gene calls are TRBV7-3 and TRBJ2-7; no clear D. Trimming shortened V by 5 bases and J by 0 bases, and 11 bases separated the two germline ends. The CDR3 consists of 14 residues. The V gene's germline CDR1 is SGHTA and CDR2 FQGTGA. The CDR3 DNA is TGTGCCAGCAGCCCAACAGCGAGCTCCTACGAGCAGTACTTC. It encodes CASSPTASSYEQYF.

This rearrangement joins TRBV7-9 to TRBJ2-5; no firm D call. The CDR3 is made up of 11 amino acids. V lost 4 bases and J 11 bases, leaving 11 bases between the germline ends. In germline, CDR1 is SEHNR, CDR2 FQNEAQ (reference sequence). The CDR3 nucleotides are TGTGCCAGCAGCTCAGATATGGAGCAGTACTTC. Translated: CASSSDMEQYF.

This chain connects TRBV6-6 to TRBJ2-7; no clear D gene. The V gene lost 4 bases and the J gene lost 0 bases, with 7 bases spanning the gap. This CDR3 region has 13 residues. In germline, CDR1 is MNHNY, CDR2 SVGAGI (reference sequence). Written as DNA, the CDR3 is TGTGCCAGCAGTTTTGAAGGCTCCTACGAGCAGTACTTC. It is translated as CASSFEGSYEQYF.

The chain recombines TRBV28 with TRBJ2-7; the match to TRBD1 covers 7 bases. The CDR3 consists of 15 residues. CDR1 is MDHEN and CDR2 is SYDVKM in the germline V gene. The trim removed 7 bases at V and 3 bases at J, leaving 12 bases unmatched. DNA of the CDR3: TGTGCCAGCAAAACTCCGGGACAGACCTACTACGAGCAGTACTTC. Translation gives CASKTPGQTYYEQYF.

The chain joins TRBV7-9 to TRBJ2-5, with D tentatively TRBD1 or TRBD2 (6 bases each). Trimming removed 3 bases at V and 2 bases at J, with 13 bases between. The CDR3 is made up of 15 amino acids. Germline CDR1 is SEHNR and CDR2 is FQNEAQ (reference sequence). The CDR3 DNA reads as TGTGCCAGCAGCTTGGCGGGACAAACGCAAGAGACCCAGTACTTC. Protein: CASSLAGQTQETQYF.

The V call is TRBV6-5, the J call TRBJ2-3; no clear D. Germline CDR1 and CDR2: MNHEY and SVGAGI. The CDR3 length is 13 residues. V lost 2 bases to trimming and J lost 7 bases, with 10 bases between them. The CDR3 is CASSYGRKHTQYF. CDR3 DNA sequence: TGTGCCAGCAGTTACGGAAGAAAGCATACGCAGTATTTT.

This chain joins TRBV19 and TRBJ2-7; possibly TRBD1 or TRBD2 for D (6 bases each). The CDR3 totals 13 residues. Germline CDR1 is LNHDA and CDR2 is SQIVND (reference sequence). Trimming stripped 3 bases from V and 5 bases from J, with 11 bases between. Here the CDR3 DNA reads TGTGCCAGTAGTATGGGGGGACACGACGAGCAGTACTTC. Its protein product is CASSMGGHDEQYF.